This T cell receptor (beta chain) was sequenced during a study of blood T cells in healthy people across ages. General study findings and limits: Per-million-T-cell TCR beta diversity fell roughly linearly with age.

V dropped 7 bases and J dropped 6 bases, with 22 bases sitting between them. The germline CDR1 and CDR2 sequences are SQVTM and ANQGSEA. The CDR3 spans 15 residues. A second PCR of roughly 6 to 12 cycles used a sample-barcoded 5' primer and a J-beta primer mix. Template switching added a 12-random-nucleotide identifier to every cDNA molecule. TCRdb passed the 5' RACE reads through MiXCR, listing each CDR3 protein once. The sample lists about 970,000 distinct CDR3 sequences, around 54% occurring once. Total RNA amounts of at least 5 micrograms were extracted per sample. On this clonotype itself: The antigen remains undetermined.

The material sequenced was blood. This TCR was recovered from a woman aged 55-70 years in good health. The rearrangement uses TRBV29-1 and TRBJ2-1, with D possibly being TRBD1 (7 bases). CDR3 sequence (DNA): TGCAGCGGTTCACAGGGGACTGCCACCCCCAATGAGCAGTTCTTC. It translates to CSGSQGTATPNEQFF.